Below, one T cell receptor beta chain is given with its context. The sample holds many counts of this clone. Its target antigen remains unknown. The read finishes 3 residues shy of the CDR3 end, and the germline J gene is used to complete it. CVID samples and control samples contributed equivalent amounts of genomic DNA as sequencing input. For every sample, a 60 bp segment covering the rearranged TCRbeta CDR3 region was amplified and then sequenced. The immunoSEQ assay, a bias-corrected multiplex PCR combined with high-throughput sequencing, was used to amplify TCRbeta. As for the authors' bioinformatics: Every unique nucleotide sequence was considered a clone and was annotated with V, D and J genes, copy number and frequency. Sequences were labeled productive if in frame, and non-productive if out of frame or containing stop codons. As previously described, clonality was computed from Shannon's entropy. The predicted amino acid sequences of productive clones were used to derive mean CDR3 Kyte-Doolittle hydropathy. Using the R hclust function, scaled V gene usage was clustered hierarchically with Manhattan distance and complete linkage. Clone sharing by CDR3 amino acid sequence was assessed by resampling 12 repertoires per group over 100 rounds. The repertoires were searched for fewer than 75 published EBV-specific TCRbeta sequences and almost 250 published CMV-specific TCRbeta sequences. Two CVID samples yielding fewer than 10,000 sequences were excluded from analysis, leaving over 35 CVID repertoires. In TCRdb, the immuneACCESS table is reduced to in-frame sequences with V and J assigned. These tables do not hold every clone; where another copy was compared, an unresolved V gene accounts for under half, and the others remain unexplained. V and J calls plus clone size are reproduced from that table; the DNA served to infer D and trimming. The table shows 50,000 to 60,000 clones here, with no singletons. About 1.8% of the sample goes to the ten largest clones.

Both CVID patients and healthy controls were predominantly of Caucasian heritage. From each donor, roughly 4.5 to 8.5 ml of heparinized peripheral whole blood was collected. TCRbeta CDR3 repertoires were sequenced from genomic DNA of adults with common variable immune deficiency (CVID) and healthy adult controls. There were 22 healthy adult volunteers in the control group (about 12 female and some ten male), ranging in age from about 23 to 66 years, with a mean age of about 32. Diluted blood was density-centrifuged over Hypaque 1077 or Ficoll-Paque to isolate peripheral blood mononuclear cells. Genomic DNA was obtained from unsorted mononuclear cells through either Qiagen column purification or a centrifugation-based method. The data were taken from a study of T cell clonality in common variable immunodeficiency (dated by TCRdb to the mid-2010s). Study-level results and caveats: Compared with healthy controls, CVID subjects showed increased TCRbeta clonality (t-test p = 0.018), a feature most characteristic of about a third of subjects. Even though DNA input was the same, control samples had an average of about 90,000 unique sequences each, compared with approximately 30,000 in CVID samples. Differences among patients in the CVID cohort limited the correlations between repertoire features and clinical complications. Healthy controls shared more TCRbeta clones with each other than CVID subjects shared among themselves (p < 0.0001). It was noted by the authors that sequencing of the repertoires of T cell subpopulations would be needed to clarify the cause of the increased clonality in CVID. Fewer deletions and N-nucleotide insertions were reportedly observed in CVID TCRbeta sequences, and highly modified clones with 13 or more V deletions were reportedly absent from CVID TCRbeta sequences.

Measured from the cysteine to the phenylalanine, the CDR3 is 14 residues long. Part of the CDR3 DNA is given, 33 bases translated from base 1. CDR1 and CDR2 are drawn from the germline V gene: SNHLY, FYNNEI. Trimming removed 6 bases from V and 6 bases from J, leaving 18 bases between the germline ends. Sequencing input: peripheral blood mononuclear cells. This receptor was identified in a person between 18 and 75 years old in good health. The rearranged segments are TRBV2 and TRBJ2-7; TRBD2 could be the D gene, as 6 bases match. The CDR3 DNA, read in part, is TGTGCCAGCAGACCCATGGGTCGGGGGTTCGAG. The translation is CASRPMGRGFE. The CDR3 as a whole reads CASRPMGRGFEQYF.